A single sample gave rise to the 28 T cell receptor beta chains below, sequenced in a study of response to subunit inactivated influenza vaccine. TCRdb recomputed calls from the RT-PCR reads with MiXCR, one row per CDR3 protein. The sample consists of under 200,000 distinct CDR3 sequences, about 10% of them appearing once. The input for sequencing was CD8+ T cells sorted from PBMCs, taken less than 30 months after vaccination. These receptors originate from a man aged 50 to 69 who received an inactivated influenza vaccine.

This clonotype was observed once. V and J are TRBV15 and TRBJ1-5; D might be TRBD1 (5 bases). The ends were cut back, 8 bases at V and 2 bases at J, with 7 bases in the middle. The CDR3 is made up of 12 amino acids. The germline V gene encodes CDR1 LNHNV and CDR2 YYDKDF (reference sequence). CDR3 sequence (DNA): TGTGCCACCCAGGGAGGCAATCAGCCCCAGCATTTT. It yields the protein CATQGGNQPQHF.

This clonotype has a handful of counts. V usage is TRBV28 and J usage is TRBJ2-7; 9 positions agree with TRBD1. This CDR3 is built from 14 residues. From germline, CDR1 is MDHEN and CDR2 SYDVKM. J was trimmed by 1 base and V by 6 bases; bases with no gene match: 4. CDR3 bases: TGTGCCAGCAGACTGGACAGGGGATCCTACGAGCAGTACTTC. Its translation is CASRLDRGSYEQYF.

This clonotype occurred many times. The junction departs from the called germline gene at one end, perhaps through a read error. The chain carries TRBV7-7 and TRBJ2-5, with 8 bases lining up with TRBD1. The CDR3 loop spans 15 amino acids. Per germline, CDR1 SSHAT and CDR2 FNYEAQ (reference sequence). In DNA, the CDR3 is TGTGCTAGCAGCCAGGGACAGGACAACCAAGAGACCCAGTACTTC. Its protein is CASSQGQDNQETQYF.

This clonotype occurred many times. This chain links TRBV28 with TRBJ2-1; possibly TRBD2 for D (6 bases). V lost 6 bases, J lost 13 bases, and 28 bases lay in between. Germline CDR1 and CDR2: MDHEN and SYDVKM. This CDR3 is built from 16 residues. CDR3 amino acids: CASRVDFAGQAIVQFF. The CDR3 DNA reads as TGTGCCAGCAGGGTCGACTTTGCGGGGCAAGCCATAGTTCAGTTCTTC.

This clonotype has more than one count but fewer than ten. V usage is TRBV27 and J usage is TRBJ2-4; 7 bases align to TRBD1. Germline V gives CDR1 MNHEY, CDR2 SMNVEV (reference sequence). CDR3 size: 15 residues. V shed 5 bases, J shed 0 bases, and the junction held 4 bases outside the gene matches. The CDR3 reads CASSGQELAKNIQYF. CDR3 DNA sequence: TGTGCCAGCAGTGGACAGGAATTAGCCAAAAACATTCAGTACTTC.

This chain connects TRBV6-5 to TRBJ1-6; D unclear. Trimming shortened V by 2 bases and J by 10 bases, and 9 bases separated the two germline ends. The CDR3 has 13 amino acids. In germline, CDR1 is MNHEY, CDR2 SVGAGI. The CDR3 DNA sequence: TGTGCCAGCAGTTACGAGGAAAGATCACCCCTCCACTTT. Encoded protein: CASSYEERSPLHF.

The gene calls are TRBV7-3 and TRBJ2-7; possibly TRBD2 for D (7 bases). CDR1 and CDR2 (germline): SGHTA, FQGTGA. Trimming left V 4 bases short and J 3 bases short, with 25 bases between. The CDR3 totals 18 residues. This CDR3 is CASSSSNYLGGGYYEQYF. DNA of the CDR3: TGTGCCAGCAGCTCCTCGAACTACCTAGGGGGGGGGTACTACGAGCAGTACTTC.

The V call is TRBV28, the J call TRBJ2-1; 7 nucleotides line up with TRBD2. CDR1 is MDHEN, CDR2 SYDVKM, per germline. This CDR3 is 11 amino acids long. Trimming removed 5 bases from V and 12 bases from J; junction bases left unmatched: 4. CDR3 residues: CASSGGLWQFF. Here the CDR3 DNA reads TGTGCCAGCAGTGGGGGACTATGGCAGTTCTTC.

The rearrangement uses TRBV27 and TRBJ1-2; 11 positions agree with TRBD1. Germline V gives CDR1 MNHEY, CDR2 SMNVEV (reference sequence). The CDR3 contains 14 residues. The V and J ends lost 5 bases and 4 bases, in that order; junction bases with no gene match: 3. As DNA, the CDR3 is TGTGCCAGCAGTGGGACAGGGGGTATCTATGGCTACACCTTC. Protein: CASSGTGGIYGYTF.

This clonotype was counted ten times or more. The V and J genes are TRBV10-3 and TRBJ2-1; 8 bases align to TRBD2. This CDR3 is 15 amino acids long. V lost 8 bases, J lost 8 bases, and 14 bases stayed unmatched. Germline values: CDR1 ENHRY, CDR2 SYGVKD. This CDR3 is CAIHAPGLGNHEQFF. CDR3 DNA sequence: TGTGCCATCCACGCTCCGGGACTAGGCAACCATGAGCAGTTCTTC.

This clonotype was observed at least ten times. V is TRBV5-1 and J is TRBJ1-4; 9 nucleotides match TRBD1. With 3 bases clipped from V and 12 bases from J, the junction kept 6 bases outside the gene matches. The CDR3 has 13 amino acids. The germline V gene has CDR1 SGHRS and CDR2 YFSETQ. The CDR3 DNA is TGCGCCAGCAGCTGGGGACAGGGTGCAGAACTGTTTTTT. Residues: CASSWGQGAELFF. The variable domain in full, completed from reference TRBV5-1 and TRBJ1-4, reads KAGVTQTPRYLIKTRGQQVTLSCSPISGHRSVSWYQQTPGQGLQFLFEYFSETQRNKGNFPGRFSGRQFSNSRSEMNVSTLELGDSALYLCASSWGQGAELFFGSGTQLSVL.

This clonotype was detected many times. The chain joins TRBV4-3 to TRBJ2-7; D may be TRBD1 (5 bases). The germline gives CDR1 LGHNA, CDR2 YSLEER. CDR3 size: 15 residues. Trimming cost V 0 bases and J 4 bases, with 13 bases left between them. CDR3 nucleotides: TGCGCCAGCAGCCAAGATCCTGAAGGGGTTTACGAGCAGTACTTC. The encoded protein is CASSQDPEGVYEQYF.

This clonotype was seen more than once but under ten times. The chain recombines TRBV20-1 with TRBJ1-5; D is uncertain. The CDR3 extends over 13 amino acids. Trimming shortened V by 6 bases and J by 0 bases, and 9 bases separated the two germline ends. Per germline, CDR1 DFQATT and CDR2 SNEGSKA (reference sequence). The CDR3 sequence: CSAPLYSNQPQHF. CDR3 in DNA: TGCAGTGCACCACTTTATAGCAATCAGCCCCAGCATTTT.

J is TRBJ2-7 and V is TRBV20-1; TRBD2 might be the D (6 bases). Germline CDR1 DFQATT, CDR2 SNEGSKA (reference sequence). V lost 0 bases and J 5 bases, leaving 14 bases between the germline ends. The CDR3 contains 14 residues. DNA for the CDR3: TGCAGTGCTAGAGATGTACGGGAGTCAAACGAGCAGTACTTC. The encoded protein is CSARDVRESNEQYF.

This clonotype showed up just a few times. This sequence joins TRBV27 and TRBJ1-6; TRBD1 is a possible D gene (6 bases). The germline gives CDR1 MNHEY, CDR2 SMNVEV (reference sequence). V was pared by 3 bases and J by 4 bases, with 10 bases between. The length of the CDR3 is 15 residues. CDR3 protein: CASSFTGPYNSPLHF. The CDR3 DNA reads TGTGCCAGCAGTTTTACAGGGCCGTATAATTCACCCCTCCACTTT.

The V gene is TRBV6-5, the J gene TRBJ2-5, with D uncertain. CDR1 is MNHEY and CDR2 is SVGAGI in the germline V gene. Trimming cost V 2 bases and J 5 bases, with 6 bases left between them. The CDR3 length is 12 residues. The CDR3 spells CASSYVGETQYF. CDR3 sequence (DNA): TGTGCCAGCAGTTACGTAGGGGAGACCCAGTACTTC.

The chain employs TRBV27 and TRBJ1-1, with a tentative D call TRBD1 (5 bases). With 0 bases removed from V and 3 bases from J, the gap between germline ends came to 14 bases. This CDR3 contains 16 residues. Germline V lookup: CDR1 MNHEY, CDR2 SMNVEV (reference sequence). In nucleotides, the CDR3 is TGTGCCAGCAGTTTATCTCCATCCCCGGGGGACACTGAAGCTTTCTTT. This gives the protein CASSLSPSPGDTEAFF.

This clonotype was counted at least ten times. The CDR3 nucleotides are TGCGCCAGCAGCCACGGGCAGAACACCGGGGAGCTGTTTTTT. Translated, it gives CASSHGQNTGELFF. The chain carries TRBV4-3 and TRBJ2-2; no clear D gene. This CDR3 is 14 amino acids long. Germline CDR1 is LGHNA and CDR2 is YSLEER. V lost 3 bases and J 1 base, leaving 6 bases between the germline ends.

The chain is built from TRBV5-6 and TRBJ1-5, with D unresolved. V was shortened by 0 bases and J by 7 bases, with 5 bases between the two germline ends. The germline V gene has CDR1 SGHDT and CDR2 YYEEEE. The CDR3 covers 12 residues. CDR3: CASSLGPQPQHF. Here the CDR3 DNA reads TGTGCCAGCAGCTTGGGCCCCCAGCCCCAGCATTTT.

This clonotype was observed many times. The gene calls are TRBV12-3 or TRBV12-4 and TRBJ2-1; unclear D gene. The CDR3 runs 15 residues. V was pared by 8 bases and J by 2 bases, with 16 bases between. CDR3 loop: CASLPHGGTYNEQFF. In DNA form, the CDR3 reads TGTGCCAGCCTACCCCACGGCGGAACCTACAATGAGCAGTTCTTC.

This clonotype was detected a few times. The rearrangement uses TRBV7-9 and TRBJ2-7; the D gene is possibly TRBD2 (6 bases). Germline assignment: CDR1 SEHNR and CDR2 FQNEAQ (reference sequence). CDR3 length: 15 residues. V lost 5 bases and J lost 2, with 16 bases in between. CDR3 DNA sequence: TGTGCCAGCAGCAAGATCCGGGGGTTAGCCTACGAGCAGTACTTC. It codes for CASSKIRGLAYEQYF.

This clonotype has only a few counts. The chain combines TRBV20-1 with TRBJ2-7; 10 nucleotides line up with TRBD1. Per germline, CDR1 DFQATT and CDR2 SNEGSKA (reference sequence). V lost 7 bases and J lost 7; bases outside the gene matches: 10. There are 13 residues in the CDR3. CDR3 loop: CSVDGTGVYEQYF. CDR3 DNA sequence: TGCAGTGTTGACGGGACAGGGGTTTATGAGCAGTACTTC.

This clonotype occurred once. The rearrangement joins TRBV20-1 to TRBJ2-7, with a possible D match to TRBD1 (6 bases). CDR1 is DFQATT and CDR2 is SNEGSKA in the germline V gene (reference sequence). The V and J ends lost 4 bases and 2 bases respectively, with 12 bases between them. The CDR3 spans 13 residues. As DNA, the CDR3 is TGCAGTGCTACGTCGGACAGAGCCTACGAGCAGTACTTC. Its protein product is CSATSDRAYEQYF.

J is TRBJ2-7 and V is TRBV20-1, with 7 bases fitting TRBD1. Trimming took 4 bases from V and 4 from J; bases not matched to a gene: 7. The CDR3 contains 13 residues. Looked up from germline, CDR1 is DFQATT and CDR2 is SNEGSKA (reference sequence). The CDR3 DNA sequence: TGCAGTGCTAACCCCGACAGGGAATACGAGCAGTACTTC. Residues: CSANPDREYEQYF.

This clonotype was counted between two and nine times. The chain employs TRBV20-1 and TRBJ2-1; maybe TRBD2 (5 bases). The CDR3 is made up of 15 amino acids. Germline V gene data show CDR1 as DFQATT and CDR2 as SNEGSKA (reference sequence). V was shortened by 3 bases and J by 7 bases, with 19 bases between the two germline ends. The CDR3 sequence is CSARLLAYGPNEQFF. The CDR3 DNA sequence: TGCAGTGCTAGGCTTCTAGCATACGGGCCAAATGAGCAGTTCTTC.

V usage is TRBV19 and J usage is TRBJ1-1; D gene unclear. CDR3 length equals 12 residues. Germline CDR1 is LNHDA and CDR2 is SQIVND (reference sequence). Trimming pared 7 bases from V and 1 base from J, leaving 7 bases between. CDR3: CASKRGNTEAFF. The CDR3 DNA follows: TGTGCCAGTAAACGTGGGAACACTGAAGCTTTCTTT.

Only a few counts were recorded for this clonotype. The V call is TRBV20-1, the J call TRBJ2-5; D is unresolved. Trimming cost V 3 bases and J 0 bases, with 17 bases left between them. The CDR3 spans 16 residues. Germline values: CDR1 DFQATT, CDR2 SNEGSKA (reference sequence). The CDR3 protein is CSARVTRWGYQETQYF. The CDR3 DNA is TGCAGTGCTAGGGTCACTCGATGGGGTTACCAAGAGACCCAGTACTTC.

The CDR3, as DNA: TGCAGCGTTGAAGGTTTGGGACACGACGGGCGCACCATATATTTT. This encodes CSVEGLGHDGRTIYF. The chain is built from TRBV29-1 and TRBJ1-3; TRBD1 might be the D (6 bases). The CDR3 covers 15 residues. From germline, CDR1 is SQVTM and CDR2 ANQGSEA. V was shortened by 1 base and J by 9 bases, with 19 bases between the two germline ends.